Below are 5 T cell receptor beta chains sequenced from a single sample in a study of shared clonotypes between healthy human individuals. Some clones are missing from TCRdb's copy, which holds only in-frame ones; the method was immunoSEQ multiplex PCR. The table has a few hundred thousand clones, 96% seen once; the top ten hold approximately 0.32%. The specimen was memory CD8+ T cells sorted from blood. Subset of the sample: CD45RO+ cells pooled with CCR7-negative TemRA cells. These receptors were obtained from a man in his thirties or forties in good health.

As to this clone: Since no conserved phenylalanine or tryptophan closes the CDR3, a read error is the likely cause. DNA for the CDR3: TGTGCCAGCTTCTTCCAGGGAAGGGGCTACACCCTC. It yields the protein CASFFQGRGYTL. J is TRBJ1-2 and V is TRBV27, with D perhaps matching TRBD1 (5 bases). Germline V gene lookup returns CDR1 MNHEY and CDR2 SMNVEV (reference sequence). Trimming took off 8 bases at V and 8 bases at J, with 15 bases between the two ends. The CDR3 has 12 residues.

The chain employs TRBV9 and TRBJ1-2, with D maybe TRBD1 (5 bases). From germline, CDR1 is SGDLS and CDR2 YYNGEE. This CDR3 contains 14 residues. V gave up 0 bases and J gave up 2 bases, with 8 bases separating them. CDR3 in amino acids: CASSVAQGNYGYTF. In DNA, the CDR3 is TGTGCCAGCAGCGTAGCTCAGGGCAACTATGGCTACACCTTC.

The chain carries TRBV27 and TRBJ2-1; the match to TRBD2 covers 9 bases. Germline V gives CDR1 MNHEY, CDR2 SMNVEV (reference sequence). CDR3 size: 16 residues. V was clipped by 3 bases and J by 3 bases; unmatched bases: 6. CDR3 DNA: TGTGCCAGCAGTTTTAGGCTAGCGGGGTTCTACAATGAGCAGTTCTTC. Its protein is CASSFRLAGFYNEQFF.

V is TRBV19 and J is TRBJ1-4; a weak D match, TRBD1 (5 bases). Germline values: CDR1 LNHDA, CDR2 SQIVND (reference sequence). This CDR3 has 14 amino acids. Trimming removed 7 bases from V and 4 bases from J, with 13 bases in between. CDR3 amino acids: CASKPGPSNEKLFF. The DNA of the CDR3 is TGTGCCAGTAAACCGGGACCCAGTAATGAAAAACTGTTTTTT.

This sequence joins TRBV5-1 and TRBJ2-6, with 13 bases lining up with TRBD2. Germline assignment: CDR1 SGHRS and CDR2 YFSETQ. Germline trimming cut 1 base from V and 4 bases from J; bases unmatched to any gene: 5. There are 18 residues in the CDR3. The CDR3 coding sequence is TGCGCCAGCAGCTTGCCAGGACTAGCGGGAGCCGGGGCCAACGTCCTGACTTTC. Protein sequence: CASSLPGLAGAGANVLTF. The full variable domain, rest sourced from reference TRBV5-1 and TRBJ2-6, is KAGVTQTPRYLIKTRGQQVTLSCSPISGHRSVSWYQQTPGQGLQFLFEYFSETQRNKGNFPGRFSGRQFSNSRSEMNVSTLELGDSALYLCASSLPGLAGAGANVLTFGAGSRLTVL.